This T cell receptor (beta chain) appears in the sequencing data of a study of T cell responses to AZD1222 COVID-19 vaccine. Findings of the study overall: Mostly white British, mostly female donors; authors suggested clonal diversity may be underestimated.

V lost 1 base, J lost 2 bases, and 2 bases stayed unmatched. This CDR3 region has 15 residues. The germline V gene has CDR1 LGHNA and CDR2 YNFKEQ. About this clone: Its antigen is currently unknown.

Assay used: immunoSEQ multiplex PCR; TCRdb lists only in-frame clones, some missing. The data show under 200,000 clones, with approximately 90% seen just once and around 3.6% held by the top ten. The receptor was derived from an adult who received the MenACWY meningococcal vaccine as a control. Sequencing used peripheral blood, obtained 28 days after the second dose of the MenACWY control vaccine. The chain uses TRBV4-2 and TRBJ2-1; the match to TRBD1 covers 7 bases. CDR3: CASSQGQGTYNEQFF. The CDR3 DNA is TGTGCCAGCAGCCAAGGACAGGGTACCTACAATGAGCAGTTCTTC.